This T cell receptor (beta chain) was identified during a study of cytomegalovirus exposure and HLA in healthy donors (dated by TCRdb to about 2017). Regarding the study in general: An earlier analysis of some 620 of the donors reported approximately 300 Gb of sequence data and 117 million unique TCR beta sequences obtained from around 180 million T cells. Every repertoire in the discovery cohort had been generated on one and the same sequencing platform. Roughly 300 gigabases of sequencing data and 75 million to 85 million unique TCR sequences made up an early release that covered approximately 620 HLA-typed donors. An earlier analysis of nearly 600 of the donors applied high-throughput TCR beta sequencing to assess whether each TCR beta V gene segment acted as functional or pseudogenic. A separate validation cohort of about 110 different subjects was used in addition to the approximately 610-subject first cohort. Among around 400 genotyped donors of the cohort, an average of approximately 220,000 unique TCR beta nucleotide sequences was sequenced per donor, of which 15% to 20% were non-productive. A later analysis re-analyzed previously published TCR beta repertoires from about 600 donors and added high-resolution HLA genotyping to study TCR occurrence patterns. Donor age, sex, ethnicity and CMV serostatus were compiled together with the repertoire data. Four to six DR-DQ haplotypes were handled as single units for association and clustering because linkage in the cohort was strong. To predict cytomegalovirus infection status, the study brought together high-throughput TCR immunosequencing, statistical association of individual TCRs with disease status, and machine learning. The genetic ancestry cluster associated with self-reported Caucasian donors included roughly four fifths of the roughly 400 genotyped donors. Both class I and class II loci were covered by HLA typing, at four-digit resolution. The study aimed to test whether signatures of past pathogen exposure could be identified by cataloging public T cell receptors. The T cell repertoires of about 700 subjects were profiled by immunosequencing and related to cytomegalovirus serostatus. The number of donors typed differed by locus, with about 629-640 for A, B, C, DRB1 and DQB1, more than 500 for DQA1, 600 to 610 for DPA1, and some 440 for DPB1. Rather than drawing on any new phenotypic data, the later analysis identified candidate immune exposures from TCR beta sequences and the way those sequences occurred across donors. A later genetic analysis took genome-wide SNP genotypes for about 55% of the roughly 670 donors and used that subset as a discovery cohort. General findings and caveats noted by the study authors: In vitro tests confirmed that a few of the cytomegalovirus-associated TCR beta chains recognize cytomegalovirus antigens. The 87-base-pair reads could not distinguish some IMGT-functional V segments, including TRBV6-2 and TRBV6-3, so those segments were excluded. A further reported finding was that TCR beta sequences accurately predicted the HLA-A and HLA-B alleles for most subjects in the first cohort. Because HLA typing was unavailable for some donors at each locus, only the typed subset was used in association tests. In this cohort, only TCR beta chains were sequenced, and detectable features were limited by the absence of alpha or paired-chain data. Most TCR sequences were seen in very few donors, while some public TCRs were found in many individuals. Correlated functional status among segregating V segments might reflect linkage disequilibrium, but an unknown experimental factor could not be ruled out. A later analysis associated about 17,000 TCR beta sequences with specific HLA alleles at a false discovery rate of 0.05. Some 15 rarely observed V segments, including chromosome 9 orphons, were excluded from the earlier analysis of several hundred of the donors because counts were too low. In a later analysis, several top co-occurrence clusters were reported to appear linked to parvovirus B19, influenza, CMV and Epstein-Barr virus. A later genetic analysis reported fewer N-insertions in productive TCRs among donors in an Asian-associated ancestry cluster than the approximately 670-donor mean. A total of 150 to 200 TCR beta chains were listed by the study as associated with cytomegalovirus. V-gene and J-gene trimming of TCR beta chains was associated with a missense DCLRE1C variant in a later genetic analysis, and the association was replicated in an independent cohort. Most CMV-associated TCR beta chains appeared to be HLA-restricted in a later analysis, and the HLA associations seemed to be driven largely by CMV exposure. The sequencing pipeline was judged likely to have produced a cluster of highly shared sequence variants as a technical artifact. The classifier was reported to diagnose cytomegalovirus status with high specificity and sensitivity in both the original and validation cohorts. The authors suggested that the approach could potentially be generalized to other disease states and immunological phenotypes. In a later analysis, HLA-associated TCR beta chains showed more clonal expansion and lower generation probabilities than non-associated chains that were equally common. The only immune exposure information available for the cohort was CMV serostatus. Roughly uniform sequencing depth across donors was assumed in presence/absence analyses, although this assumption may not hold. Strong co-occurrence of HLA alleles, especially DR and DQ, made assigning TCR associations to individual alleles difficult. An earlier analysis of around 540 of the donors showed that most TCR beta V segments appeared in productive rearrangements either about 87% or about 30% of the time, which broadly matched IMGT annotations. In a later analysis, TCR association rates were found to vary across HLA loci, with the most associated TCRs seen for DRB1 alleles and the fewest for HLA-C alleles.

From the germline V gene, CDR1 is SGDLS and CDR2 is YYNGEE. Reading from cysteine to phenylalanine, the CDR3 counts 16 amino acids. Just CDR3 DNA is preserved here, 48 bases in frame from base 1. V is cut back by 0 bases and J by 6 bases, with 6 bases in the junction unmatched. The cohort consisted of approximately 670 healthy bone marrow donors. At the time of sampling, every cohort member was nominally healthy, though immune exposures that went unrecorded were likely present. The donor was CMV seronegative and was included in the group of around 320 seronegative cohort members. A peripheral blood sample was collected from each donor, and TCR beta sequencing was performed on peripheral blood mononuclear cells. Genomic DNA extraction from the blood cell samples was performed with the Qiagen DNeasy Blood Extraction Kit. Turning to this clone: The antigen it binds to is not known. The record has no base qualities; no much larger clone is one base away.

Libraries were made using the immunoSEQ multiplex PCR assay. For the multiplex PCR, a mixture combining 60 forward primers for TCR Vbeta segments and 13 reverse primers for TCR Jbeta segments was used. The CDR3 region of rearranged TCR beta genes was amplified from genomic DNA with a multiplex PCR assay. The Illumina HiSeq System was used to sequence the amplified TCR beta libraries as 87-base-pair reads. The authors' analysis ran thus. Across the 670 or so repertoires, a later analysis counted 60 million to 90 million unique TCR beta chains, 9.5 million to 12 million of which were shared by at least two donors. Raw reads were error-corrected and collapsed into unique sequences by a nearest-neighbor algorithm in which closely related sequences were merged to remove PCR and sequencing errors. V, D and J gene segments were assigned by aligning CDR3 sequences to IMGT reference sequences. For a sequence to be retained, a match of at least six nucleotides was required to both a V gene segment and a J gene segment. A rearrangement counted as productive if the CDR3 had no stop codons and remained in frame with V and J, and every other rearrangement counted as non-productive. CDR3 was defined by IMGT convention, running from the second conserved V-encoded cysteine to the conserved J-encoded phenylalanine. The earlier analysis of fewer than 700 of the donors excluded sequences that lacked an unambiguous match to a single V gene segment. An earlier analysis of a few hundred of the donors called V segments functional above 56.7% productive rearrangements and segregating when the between-donor standard deviation exceeded 5%. A statistical classification framework was built for diagnosing cytomegalovirus status from the catalog of TCR beta chain sequences. V and J gene assignment, in a later analysis, came from comparing TCR nucleotide sequences with IMGT/GENE-DB human TR gene sequences. In a later analysis, CDR3 sequences and most-parsimonious VDJ recombination scenarios were assigned using the TCRdist pipeline. In a later analysis, each TCR beta chain was defined by its CDR3 amino acid sequence together with its V-gene family, and reads without a unique V-gene family were excluded. To address suspected cross-contamination and a sequencing artifact, a later analysis removed a few hundred highly shared, low-generation-probability nucleotide sequences. For each public chain, a later analysis derived a clonal expansion index from normalized ranks of inferred template counts within each repertoire. In a later analysis, generation probabilities were computed using a VDJ recombination model fitted to out-of-frame rearrangements, and the results were checked against IGoR. Hypergeometric tests were used in a later analysis to score TCR-TCR, TCR-HLA and TCR-CMV co-occurrence, with a repertoire-size bias correction applied to the TCR pairs. A later analysis estimated false discovery rates by permuting HLA or CMV assignments 20 times. In a later analysis, co-occurring TCRs were grouped with DBSCAN, and TCRdist sequence similarity was added when clustering was performed within HLA-allele-positive subsets. Repertoires with fewer than 30,000 or more than 120,000 public chains were left out of co-occurrence clustering, as were five repertoires with anomalous nucleotide sharing. TCRdb stores this immuneACCESS table with in-frame sequences only. Part of the clones is absent; in the studies checked, under half of the shortfall reflects unresolved V genes, and no reason is known for the rest. Clone size and the V and J calls come from that table; the DNA yielded D and trimming. The sample table holds over 85,000 clones, of which 76% were seen once. 1.5% to 2.5% of the sample is held by the ten biggest clonotypes.

The chain links TRBV9 with TRBJ2-3; 11 bases in between match TRBD1. Material: PBMCs. This sequence originates from a middle-aged man in good health and CMV-seronegative. The CDR3 sequence is CASSVAGQGVFDTQYF. The nucleotide sequence reads TGTGCCAGCAGCGTAGCGGGACAGGGGGTGTTCGATACGCAGTATTTT.